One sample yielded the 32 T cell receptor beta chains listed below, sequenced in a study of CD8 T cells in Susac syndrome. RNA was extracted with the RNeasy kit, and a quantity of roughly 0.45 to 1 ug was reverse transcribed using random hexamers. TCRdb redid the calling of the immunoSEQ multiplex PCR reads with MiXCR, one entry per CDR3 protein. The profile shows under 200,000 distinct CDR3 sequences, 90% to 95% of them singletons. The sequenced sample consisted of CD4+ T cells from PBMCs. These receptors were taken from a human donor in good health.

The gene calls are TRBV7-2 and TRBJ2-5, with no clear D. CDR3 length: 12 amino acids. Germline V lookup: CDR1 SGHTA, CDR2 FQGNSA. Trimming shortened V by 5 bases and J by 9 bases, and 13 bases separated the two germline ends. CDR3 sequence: CASSHPIAAQYF. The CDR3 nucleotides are TGTGCCAGCAGCCATCCAATAGCAGCCCAGTACTTC.

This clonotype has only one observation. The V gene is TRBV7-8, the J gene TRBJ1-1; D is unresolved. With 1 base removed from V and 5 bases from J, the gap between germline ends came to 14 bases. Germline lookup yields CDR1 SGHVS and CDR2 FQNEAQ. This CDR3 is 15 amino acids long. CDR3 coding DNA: TGTGCCAGCAGCTTAGGGCGGGGTGGATTGACTGAAGCTTTCTTT. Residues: CASSLGRGGLTEAFF.

The CDR3 loop is CASSQDSGQGDIQYF. The CDR3, as DNA: TGCGCCAGCAGCCAAGACTCAGGACAGGGTGACATTCAGTACTTC. This chain joins TRBV4-3 and TRBJ2-4, with TRBD1 matching over 8 bases. This CDR3 region has 15 residues. Germline lookup yields CDR1 LGHNA and CDR2 YSLEER. The J segment lost 8 bases and the V segment lost 0 bases, leaving 6 bases of the junction unmatched.

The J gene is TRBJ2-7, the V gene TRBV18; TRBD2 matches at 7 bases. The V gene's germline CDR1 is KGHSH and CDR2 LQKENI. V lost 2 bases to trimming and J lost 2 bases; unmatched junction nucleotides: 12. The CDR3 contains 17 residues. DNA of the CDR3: TGTGCCAGCTCACCAGCTGGGGGAGGGGATGGTACCTACGAGCAGTACTTC. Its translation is CASSPAGGGDGTYEQYF. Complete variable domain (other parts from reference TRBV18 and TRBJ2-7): NAGVMQNPRHLVRRRGQEARLRCSPMKGHSHVYWYRQLPEEGLKFMVYLQKENIIDESGMPKERFSAEFPKEGPSILRIQQVVRGDSAAYFCASSPAGGGDGTYEQYFGPGTRLTVT.

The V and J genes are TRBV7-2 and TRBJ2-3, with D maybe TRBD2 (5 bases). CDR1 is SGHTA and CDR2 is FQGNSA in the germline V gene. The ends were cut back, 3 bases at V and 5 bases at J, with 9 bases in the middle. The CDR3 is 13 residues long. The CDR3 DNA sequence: TGTGCCAGCAGCTTGTCCCGGGGAGATACGCAGTATTTT. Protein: CASSLSRGDTQYF. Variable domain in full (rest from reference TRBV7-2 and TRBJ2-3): GAGVSQSPSNKVTEKGKDVELRCDPISGHTALYWYRQSLGQGLEFLIYFQGNSAPDKSGLPSDRFSAERTGGSVSTLTIQRTQQEDSAVYLCASSLSRGDTQYFGPGTRLTVL.

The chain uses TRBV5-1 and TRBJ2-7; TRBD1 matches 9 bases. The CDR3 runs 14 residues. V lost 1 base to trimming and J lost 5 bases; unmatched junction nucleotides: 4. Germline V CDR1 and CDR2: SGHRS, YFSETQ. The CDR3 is CASSLTGQGDEQYF. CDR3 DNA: TGCGCCAGCAGCTTGACGGGACAGGGCGACGAGCAGTACTTC.

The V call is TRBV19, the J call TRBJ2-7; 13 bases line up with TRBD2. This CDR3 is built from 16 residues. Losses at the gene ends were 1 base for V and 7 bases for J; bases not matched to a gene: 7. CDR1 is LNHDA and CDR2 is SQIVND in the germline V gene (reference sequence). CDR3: CASSIGGTSGIHEQYF. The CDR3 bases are TGTGCCAGTAGTATAGGAGGGACTAGCGGGATTCATGAGCAGTACTTC.

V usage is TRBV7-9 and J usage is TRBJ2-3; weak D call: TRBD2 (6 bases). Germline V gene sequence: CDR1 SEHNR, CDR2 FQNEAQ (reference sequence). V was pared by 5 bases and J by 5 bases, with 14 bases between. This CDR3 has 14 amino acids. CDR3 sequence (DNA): TGTGCCAGCAGCCCCGGGGGAGACAGAGATACGCAGTATTTT. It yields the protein CASSPGGDRDTQYF.

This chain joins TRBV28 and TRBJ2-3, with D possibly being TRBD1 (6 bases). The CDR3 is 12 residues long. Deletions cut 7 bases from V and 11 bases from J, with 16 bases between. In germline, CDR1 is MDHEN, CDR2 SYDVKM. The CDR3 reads CASTPRGYGQYF. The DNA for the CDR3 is TGTGCCAGCACCCCTAGGGGGTATGGGCAGTATTTT.

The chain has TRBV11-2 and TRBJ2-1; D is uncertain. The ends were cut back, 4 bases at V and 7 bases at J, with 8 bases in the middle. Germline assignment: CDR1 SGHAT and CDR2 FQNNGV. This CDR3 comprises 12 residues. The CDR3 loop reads CASSSRTNEQFF. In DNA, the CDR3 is TGTGCCAGCAGCTCGAGAACTAATGAGCAGTTCTTC.

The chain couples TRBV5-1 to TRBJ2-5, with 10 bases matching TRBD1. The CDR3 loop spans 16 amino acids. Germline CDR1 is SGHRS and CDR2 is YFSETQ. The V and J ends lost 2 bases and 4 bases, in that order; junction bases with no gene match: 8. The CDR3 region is CASSLRPGQGTETQYF. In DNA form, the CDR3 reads TGCGCCAGCAGCTTACGTCCGGGACAGGGGACAGAGACCCAGTACTTC.

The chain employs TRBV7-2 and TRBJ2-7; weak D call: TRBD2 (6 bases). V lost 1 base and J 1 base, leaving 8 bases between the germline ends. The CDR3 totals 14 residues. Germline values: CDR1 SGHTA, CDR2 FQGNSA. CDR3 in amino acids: CASSLVAGSYEQYF. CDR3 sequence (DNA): TGTGCCAGCAGCTTAGTTGCGGGGTCCTACGAGCAGTACTTC.

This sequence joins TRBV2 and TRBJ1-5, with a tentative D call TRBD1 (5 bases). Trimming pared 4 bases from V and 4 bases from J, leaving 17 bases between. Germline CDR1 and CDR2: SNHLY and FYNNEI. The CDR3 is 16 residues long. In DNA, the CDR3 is TGTGCCAGCAGTGGAAAGATTACAGGCCATAATCAGCCCCAGCATTTT. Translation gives CASSGKITGHNQPQHF. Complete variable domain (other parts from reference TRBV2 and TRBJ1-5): EPEVTQTPSHQVTQMGQEVILRCVPISNHLYFYWYRQILGQKVEFLVSFYNNEISEKSEIFDDQFSVERPDGSNFTLKIRSTKLEDSAMYFCASSGKITGHNQPQHFGDGTRLSIL.

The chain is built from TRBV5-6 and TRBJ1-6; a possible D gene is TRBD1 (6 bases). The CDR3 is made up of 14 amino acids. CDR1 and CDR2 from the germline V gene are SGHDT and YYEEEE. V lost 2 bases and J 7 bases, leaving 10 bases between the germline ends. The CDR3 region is CASSFTGRNSPLHF. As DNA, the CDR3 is TGTGCCAGCAGCTTCACAGGGAGGAATTCACCCCTCCACTTT.

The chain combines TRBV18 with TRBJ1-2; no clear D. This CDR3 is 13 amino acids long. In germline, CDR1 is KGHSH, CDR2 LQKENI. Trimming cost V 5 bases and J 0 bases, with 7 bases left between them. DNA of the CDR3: TGTGCCAGCTCATCTCAGCCTAACTATGGCTACACCTTC. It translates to CASSSQPNYGYTF.

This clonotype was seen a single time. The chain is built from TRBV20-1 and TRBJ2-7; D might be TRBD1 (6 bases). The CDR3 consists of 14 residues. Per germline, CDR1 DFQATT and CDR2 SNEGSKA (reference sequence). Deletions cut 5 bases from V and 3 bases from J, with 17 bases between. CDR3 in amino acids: CSAPPGQGHYEQYF. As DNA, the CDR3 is TGCAGTGCTCCCCCGGGACAAGGGCACTACGAGCAGTACTTC.

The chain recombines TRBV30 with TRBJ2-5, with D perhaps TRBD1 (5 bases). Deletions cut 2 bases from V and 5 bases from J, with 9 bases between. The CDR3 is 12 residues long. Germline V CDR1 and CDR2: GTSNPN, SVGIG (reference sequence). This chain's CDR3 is CAWSQGRETQYF. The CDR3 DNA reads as TGTGCCTGGAGTCAGGGAAGGGAGACCCAGTACTTC.

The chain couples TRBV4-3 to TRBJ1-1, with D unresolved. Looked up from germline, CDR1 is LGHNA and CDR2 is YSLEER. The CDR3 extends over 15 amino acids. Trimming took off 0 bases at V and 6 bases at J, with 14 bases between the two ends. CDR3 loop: CASSQEQARTAEAFF. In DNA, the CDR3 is TGCGCCAGCAGCCAAGAGCAGGCAAGAACGGCTGAAGCTTTCTTT.

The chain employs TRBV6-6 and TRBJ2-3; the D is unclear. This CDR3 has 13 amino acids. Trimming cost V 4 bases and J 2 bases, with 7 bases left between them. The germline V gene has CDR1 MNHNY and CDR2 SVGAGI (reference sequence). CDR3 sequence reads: CASSLPPTDTQYF. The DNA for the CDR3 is TGTGCCAGCAGTTTGCCTCCCACAGATACGCAGTATTTT.

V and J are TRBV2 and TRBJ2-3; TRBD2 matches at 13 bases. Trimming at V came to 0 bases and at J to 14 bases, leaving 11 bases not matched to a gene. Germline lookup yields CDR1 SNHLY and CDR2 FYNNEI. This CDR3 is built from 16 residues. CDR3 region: CASSEAPGLAGTKGYF. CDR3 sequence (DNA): TGTGCCAGCAGTGAAGCTCCGGGACTAGCGGGGACAAAGGGGTATTTT.

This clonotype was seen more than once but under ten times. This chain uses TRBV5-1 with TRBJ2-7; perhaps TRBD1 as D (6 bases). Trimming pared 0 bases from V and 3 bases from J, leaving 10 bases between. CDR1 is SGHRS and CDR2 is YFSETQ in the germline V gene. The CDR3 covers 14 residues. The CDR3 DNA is TGCGCCAGCAGCTTGGGGACAGCTATCTACGAGCAGTACTTC. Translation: CASSLGTAIYEQYF.

The CDR3 region is CSAPGPSWGGRGDTQYF. Here the CDR3 DNA reads TGCAGTGCCCCCGGCCCTTCCTGGGGTGGCCGGGGAGATACGCAGTATTTT. The J gene is TRBJ2-3, the V gene TRBV20-1; possible D gene TRBD2, 5 bases. V was shortened by 6 bases and J by 5 bases, with 27 bases between the two germline ends. Looked up from germline, CDR1 is DFQATT and CDR2 is SNEGSKA (reference sequence). The CDR3 contains 17 residues.

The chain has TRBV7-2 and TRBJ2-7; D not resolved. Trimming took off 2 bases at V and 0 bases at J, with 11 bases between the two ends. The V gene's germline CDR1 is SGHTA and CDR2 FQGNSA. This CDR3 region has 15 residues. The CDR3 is CASSLHSPLSYEQYF. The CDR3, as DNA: TGTGCCAGCAGCTTACACAGCCCTCTCTCCTACGAGCAGTACTTC.

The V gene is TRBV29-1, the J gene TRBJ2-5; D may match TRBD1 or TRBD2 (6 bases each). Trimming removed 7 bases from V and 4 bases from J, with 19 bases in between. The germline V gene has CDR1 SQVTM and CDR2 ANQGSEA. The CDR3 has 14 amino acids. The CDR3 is CSAGAGSVGETQYF. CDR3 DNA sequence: TGCAGCGCGGGGGCAGGGTCAGTCGGAGAGACCCAGTACTTC.

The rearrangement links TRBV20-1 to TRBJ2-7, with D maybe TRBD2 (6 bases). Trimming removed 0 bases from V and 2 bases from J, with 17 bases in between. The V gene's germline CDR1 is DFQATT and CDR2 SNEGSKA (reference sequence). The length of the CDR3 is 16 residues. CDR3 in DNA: TGCAGTGCTAGAGATCCTACGCAGGGAGGAGCCTACGAGCAGTACTTC. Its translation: CSARDPTQGGAYEQYF.

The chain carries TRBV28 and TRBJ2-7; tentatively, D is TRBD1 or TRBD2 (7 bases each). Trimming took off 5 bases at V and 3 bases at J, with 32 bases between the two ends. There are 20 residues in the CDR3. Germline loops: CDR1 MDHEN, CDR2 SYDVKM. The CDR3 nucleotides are TGTGCCAGCAGTGCTTACAGGGGACGAGGAGCGGGAACCTCAATCTACGAGCAGTACTTC. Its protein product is CASSAYRGRGAGTSIYEQYF.

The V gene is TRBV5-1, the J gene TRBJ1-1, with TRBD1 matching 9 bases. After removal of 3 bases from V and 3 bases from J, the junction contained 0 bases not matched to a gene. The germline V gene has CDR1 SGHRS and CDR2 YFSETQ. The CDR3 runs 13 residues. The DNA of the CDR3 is TGCGCCAGCAGCTGGACAGGGGACACTGAAGCTTTCTTT. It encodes CASSWTGDTEAFF.

The CDR3 region has the DNA TGTGCCATCAGTGGATGGGCATACTCCTACAATGAGCAGTTCTTC. Translating gives CAISGWAYSYNEQFF. The genes are TRBV10-3 and TRBJ2-1; D is uncertain. Germline CDR1 and CDR2: ENHRY and SYGVKD. This CDR3 region has 15 residues. V lost 4 bases, J lost 0 bases, and 10 bases lay in between.

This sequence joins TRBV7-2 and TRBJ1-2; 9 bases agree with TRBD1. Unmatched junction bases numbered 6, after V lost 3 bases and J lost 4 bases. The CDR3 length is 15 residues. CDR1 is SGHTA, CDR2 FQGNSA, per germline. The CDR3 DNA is TGTGCCAGCAGCTTGGAGGGACAGGGCACCTATGGCTACACCTTC. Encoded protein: CASSLEGQGTYGYTF. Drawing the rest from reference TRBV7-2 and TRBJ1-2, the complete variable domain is GAGVSQSPSNKVTEKGKDVELRCDPISGHTALYWYRQSLGQGLEFLIYFQGNSAPDKSGLPSDRFSAERTGGSVSTLTIQRTQQEDSAVYLCASSLEGQGTYGYTFGSGTRLTVV.

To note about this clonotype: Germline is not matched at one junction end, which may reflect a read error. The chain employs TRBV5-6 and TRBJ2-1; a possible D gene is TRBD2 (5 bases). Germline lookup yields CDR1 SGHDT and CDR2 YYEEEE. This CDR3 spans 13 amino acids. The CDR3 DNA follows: TGTGCCAGCAGCTTGGGAGGACGGACTCTGGGGATCTTC. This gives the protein CASSLGGRTLGIF.

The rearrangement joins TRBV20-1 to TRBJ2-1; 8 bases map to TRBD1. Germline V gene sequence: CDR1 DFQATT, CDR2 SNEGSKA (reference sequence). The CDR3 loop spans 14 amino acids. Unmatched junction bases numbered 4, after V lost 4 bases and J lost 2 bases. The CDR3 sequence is CSATQGAAYNEQFF. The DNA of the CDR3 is TGCAGTGCTACCCAGGGGGCCGCCTACAATGAGCAGTTCTTC.

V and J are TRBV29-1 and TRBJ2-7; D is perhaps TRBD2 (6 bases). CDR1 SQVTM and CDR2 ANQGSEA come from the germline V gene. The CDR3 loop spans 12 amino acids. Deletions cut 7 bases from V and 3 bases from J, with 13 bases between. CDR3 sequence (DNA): TGCAGCGAGGGACTGGTTATCTACGAGCAGTACTTC. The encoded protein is CSEGLVIYEQYF.